Listed below are T cell receptor beta chains from one sample, sequenced in a study of post-analysis software for immune sequencing data. MiXCR was run by TCRdb on the PCR reads, yielding one entry per CDR3 protein. The sample contains 550,000 to 700,000 distinct CDR3 sequences, 44% of which appear only once. Sequencing input: blood. The receptor source for this set is a girl aged 10 to 17 with multiple sclerosis. Both conserved end residues are part of each CDR3. Each record gives: D gene, V gene, J gene, clone size, CDR3 DNA, CDR3 protein. The D gene is left open where the match is weak. Clone size is given for some rows only: seen once, a few or many times, or a class if the clone is expanded.

NA,TRBV6-5,TRBJ2-5,many,TGTGCCAGCAGTTACGGGGAGGCCAAGTACTTC,CASSYGEAKYF
NA,TRBV5-1,TRBJ2-1,NA,TGCGCCAGCAGCGCCCTCCCAGACAGATCCTACAATGAGCAGTTCTTC,CASSALPDRSYNEQFF
TRBD1,TRBV6-5,TRBJ2-7,few,TGTGCCAGCAGTTATGGGACAGGGGGTTTTACCTACGAGCAGTACTTC,CASSYGTGGFTYEQYF
NA,TRBV7-3,TRBJ2-1,NA,TGTGCCAGCAGCTTAATGGTCGCTAGTGAGCAGTTCTTC,CASSLMVASEQFF
NA,TRBV30,TRBJ2-5,few,TGTGCCTGGAGTGTCCAGGTTCTGGAGACCCAGTACTTC,CAWSVQVLETQYF
NA,TRBV29-1,TRBJ2-3,few,TGCAGCGTTGTAGATGGAAACACAGATACGCAGTATTTT,CSVVDGNTDTQYF
TRBD2,TRBV5-1,TRBJ2-3,NA,TGCGCCAGCAGCTTGTACACTAGCGGGGTTAGGGGTGATACGCAGTATTTT,CASSLYTSGVRGDTQYF
NA,TRBV29-1,TRBJ2-1,NA,TGCAGCGACGAAGGGGCGCCTTACAATGAGCAGTTCTTC,CSDEGAPYNEQFF
TRBD2,TRBV11-3,TRBJ2-3,NA,TGTGCCACCGGGGGGCTAGCGGGAGCAGATACGCAGTATTTT,CATGGLAGADTQYF
NA,TRBV29-1,TRBJ2-7,NA,TGCAGCGTGGCGGAGGCCTACGAGCAGTACTTC,CSVAEAYEQYF
NA,TRBV3-1,TRBJ2-4,NA,TGTGCCGGCAGCCAGTCGGCGGGTAGAGCCAAAAACATTCAGTACTTC,CAGSQSAGRAKNIQYF
NA,TRBV4-1,TRBJ2-3,NA,TGCGCCAGCAGCCACAGACCCGGGGGGCGAATAAGCACAGATACGCAGTATTTT,CASSHRPGGRISTDTQYF
NA,TRBV7-7,TRBJ2-5,few,TGTGCCAGCAGCCCCAACCCCCAGGGTCCGGAGACCCAGTACTTC,CASSPNPQGPETQYF
NA,TRBV29-1,TRBJ1-2,NA,TGCAGCGTTCCCAAGGGGCACATAGCTAACTATGGCTGCACCTTC,CSVPKGHIANYGCTF
TRBD1,TRBV12-3/TRBV12-4,TRBJ1-5,NA,TGTGCCAGCAGTTATAAGGGGGCCGGTCAGCCCCAGCATTTT,CASSYKGAGQPQHF
NA,TRBV7-3,TRBJ2-7,few,TGTGCCAGCAGCTTAACACCTGGGGGTCAGTACGAGCAGTACTTC,CASSLTPGGQYEQYF
NA,TRBV5-1,TRBJ2-3,NA,TGCGCCAGCAGCTTTGTGAGCGGTACTAGCACAGATACGCAGTATTTT,CASSFVSGTSTDTQYF
TRBD2,TRBV7-9,TRBJ2-7,once,TGTGCCACTAGCGGGGGCCCGCGGGGTGAGCAGTACTTC,CATSGGPRGEQYF
TRBD1,TRBV20-1,TRBJ2-7,few,TGCAGTGCTAACCCACGAGGGGGACAGGGAAGTTTCTACGAGCAGTACTTC,CSANPRGGQGSFYEQYF
NA,TRBV7-8,TRBJ2-7,NA,TGTGCCAGCAGCTTAGTCCCCTCGCAGGATTACAATGAGCAGTACTTC,CASSLVPSQDYNEQYF
NA,TRBV4-1,TRBJ1-5,NA,TGCGCCAGCAGCTCCCGGTATATTTCGGGGGGCGATCAGCCCCAGCATTTT,CASSSRYISGGDQPQHF
NA,TRBV29-1,TRBJ2-7,NA,TGCAGCGTTAGGGGGGCGACAGACGAGCAGTACTTC,CSVRGATDEQYF
NA,TRBV20-1,TRBJ2-1,NA,TGCAGTGCTAGAGGGAAACGAGAGGAGCAGTTCTTC,CSARGKREEQFF
TRBD2,TRBV4-2,TRBJ2-3,NA,TGTGCCAGCAGCCATAGGAGCGGGATGGGCACAGATACGCAGTATTTT,CASSHRSGMGTDTQYF
NA,TRBV10-3,TRBJ1-5,few,TGTGCCATCAGGAGGGGATCCAATCAGCCCCAGCATTTT,CAIRRGSNQPQHF
NA,TRBV7-9,TRBJ2-1,NA,TGTGCCAGCAGCTTCCAGCCCGGACACCGCAATGAGCAGTTCTTC,CASSFQPGHRNEQFF
NA,TRBV20-1,TRBJ1-2,NA,TGCAGTGCCAAATATAGGAGACTCCCCCGGGCCTATGGCTACACCTTC,CSAKYRRLPRAYGYTF
NA,TRBV4-1,TRBJ1-1,NA,TGCGCCAGCAAAGCAGGGCAGGGGAACACTGAAGCTTTCTTT,CASKAGQGNTEAFF
NA,TRBV3-1,TRBJ1-5,NA,TGTGCCAGCAGCCAAGACCCAGGGGTACAGCCCCAGCATTTT,CASSQDPGVQPQHF
TRBD1,TRBV10-3,TRBJ2-3,NA,TGTGCCATCAGGGGACAGGGGTGGGCAGATACGCAGTATTTT,CAIRGQGWADTQYF
NA,TRBV7-2,TRBJ2-3,NA,TGTGCCAGCAGCTTAGATCGGCGGGGCACAGATACGCAGTATTTT,CASSLDRRGTDTQYF
TRBD1,TRBV6-6,TRBJ2-6,few,TGTGCCAGCACAAGTTCGGACAGGGGGTCCGGGGCCAACGTCCTGACTTTC,CASTSSDRGSGANVLTF
NA,TRBV29-1,TRBJ2-1,NA,TGCAGCGCCCGACATGGCAATGAGCAGTTCTTC,CSARHGNEQFF
NA,TRBV10-3,TRBJ1-2,NA,TGTGCCATCAGTGAGTCGGCTAGAAGCTATGGCTACACCTTC,CAISESARSYGYTF
NA,TRBV4-2,TRBJ2-7,few,TGTGCCAGCAGCCAAGGGGTCTCAGGAGGGTCCTACGAGCAGTACTTC,CASSQGVSGGSYEQYF
TRBD2,TRBV6-4,TRBJ2-3,NA,TGTACCAGCCCTCAAGGGACTAGCGGAACAGATACGCAGTATTTT,CTSPQGTSGTDTQYF
NA,TRBV3-1,TRBJ2-3,NA,TGTGCCAGCAGCCAGCAGACTAGATCTCCAGATACGCAGTATTTT,CASSQQTRSPDTQYF
NA,TRBV2,TRBJ1-1,NA,TGTGCCAGCAGTCAGGTCGCCCCCGAAGCTTTCTTT,CASSQVAPEAFF
TRBD2,TRBV12-3/TRBV12-4,TRBJ2-1,NA,TGTGCCAGCAGGTCCTACGCTCCGGGGCTAGCGGGTCCTGGGGAGCAGTTCTTC,CASRSYAPGLAGPGEQFF
TRBD2,TRBV5-1,TRBJ2-1,few,TGCGCCAGCAGCTTGCTAGCGGGAGAAGGCGAGCAGTTCTTC,CASSLLAGEGEQFF
TRBD2,TRBV20-1,TRBJ2-7,NA,TGCAGTGCTAGAGGGGGCGGGAGTGGGTACGAGCAGTACTTC,CSARGGGSGYEQYF
NA,TRBV28,TRBJ2-7,NA,TGTGCCAGCAGAGCGACAGGCTACGAGCAGTACTTC,CASRATGYEQYF
NA,TRBV15,TRBJ2-5,NA,TGTGCCACCAGCAGAGGGACAGCCCAAGAGACCCAGTACTTC,CATSRGTAQETQYF
NA,TRBV2,TRBJ1-2,NA,TGTGCCAGGAAGACCAGGAAGGAGAAAATAAGCTACACCTTC,CARKTRKEKISYTF
NA,TRBV5-6,TRBJ2-1,NA,TGTGCCAGCAGTTCGGCCCGGAAAGACAATGAGCAGTTCTTC,CASSSARKDNEQFF
TRBD1,TRBV18,TRBJ1-1,NA,TGTGCCAGCTCACCACTACCCCGGACAGGGGGGAACACTGAAGCTTTCTTT,CASSPLPRTGGNTEAFF
NA,TRBV6-5,TRBJ2-5,few,TGTGCCAGCAGTTACTCGTCCGAGAGAGAGACCCAGTACTTC,CASSYSSERETQYF
NA,TRBV5-1,TRBJ2-3,NA,TGCGCCAGCAGCTTGGTCATCAGCACAGATACGCAGTATTTT,CASSLVISTDTQYF